The 21 T cell receptor beta chains below come from one sample, sequenced in a study of blood T cell repertoires in COVID-19. Sequenced by immunoSEQ multiplex PCR; TCRdb stores in-frame clones only, minus some. The sample has over 85,000 clones; approximately 82% are singletons. Sequencing used peripheral blood. The origin of the receptors is a man aged 55 to 70 with active or convalescent COVID-19.

V and J are TRBV6-1 and TRBJ1-1; maybe TRBD1 (6 bases). CDR1 MNHNS and CDR2 SASEGT come from the germline V gene. Trimming left V 2 bases short and J 4 bases short, with 8 bases between. The CDR3 has 13 residues. CDR3 coding DNA: TGTGCCAGCAGTGAACACAGGGTCACTGAAGCTTTCTTT. The encoded protein is CASSEHRVTEAFF.

The chain carries TRBV5-6 and TRBJ1-5; the D gene is possibly TRBD1 (5 bases). CDR1 is SGHDT and CDR2 is YYEEEE in the germline V gene. This CDR3 has 13 residues. With 4 bases removed from V and 7 bases from J, the gap between germline ends came to 12 bases. CDR3 region: CASSTRVGQPQHF. The CDR3 DNA sequence: TGTGCCAGCAGCACCAGGGTAGGACAGCCCCAGCATTTT.

This chain's CDR3 is CASKRDPKDNEQFF. The CDR3, as DNA: TGTGCCAGCAAGCGGGACCCAAAGGACAATGAGCAGTTCTTC. The V gene is TRBV7-3, the J gene TRBJ2-1; 7 bases line up with TRBD2. The V segment lost 7 bases and the J segment 5 bases; nucleotides outside the gene matches: 8. The CDR3 consists of 14 residues. Germline CDR1 SGHTA, CDR2 FQGTGA.

J is TRBJ2-7 and V is TRBV7-9; D may be TRBD1 (5 bases). CDR1 is SEHNR, CDR2 FQNEAQ, per germline (reference sequence). Trimming took 5 bases from V and 9 from J, leaving 29 bases between them. CDR3 length equals 17 residues. As DNA, the CDR3 is TGTGCCAGCAGCCCCGACTTGGTTTTCGGCTACAGTCAGGGGCAGTACTTC. Translating it yields CASSPDLVFGYSQGQYF.

J is TRBJ2-6 and V is TRBV4-1, with 11 positions matching TRBD2. The CDR3 loop spans 19 amino acids. Germline V gene data show CDR1 as MGHRA and CDR2 as YSYEKL. Germline trimming cut 4 bases from V and 2 bases from J; bases unmatched to any gene: 10. The CDR3 coding sequence is TGCGCCAGCAGCCCCTACACTAGCGGGAGTAGGACTGGGGCCAACGTCCTGACTTTC. It encodes CASSPYTSGSRTGANVLTF.

The chain employs TRBV5-4 and TRBJ1-1; 12 bases match TRBD1. V lost 4 bases, J lost 3 bases, and 10 bases stayed unmatched. Germline V CDR1 and CDR2: SGHNT, YYREEE (reference sequence). CDR3 size: 17 residues. CDR3 DNA sequence: TGTGCCAGCAGCCCGGGACAGGGGGCGGTCCGGTACACTGAAGCTTTCTTT. Translated: CASSPGQGAVRYTEAFF. Filled out from reference TRBV5-4 and TRBJ1-1, the complete variable domain reads ETGVTQSPTHLIKTRGQQVTLRCSSQSGHNTVSWYQQALGQGPQFIFQYYREEENGRGNFPPRFSGLQFPNYSSELNVNALELDDSALYLCASSPGQGAVRYTEAFFGQGTRLTVV.

The sample holds a few counts of this clone. The chain recombines TRBV2 with TRBJ2-1, with D uncertain. Trimming shortened V by 7 bases and J by 9 bases, and 10 bases separated the two germline ends. This CDR3 has 11 residues. CDR1 and CDR2 from the germline V gene are SNHLY and FYNNEI. CDR3 DNA sequence: TGTGCCAGCACCCTTAAGAGTGAGCAGTTCTTC. Translation gives CASTLKSEQFF. The full variable domain, its missing parts supplied by reference TRBV2 and TRBJ2-1, is EPEVTQTPSHQVTQMGQEVILRCVPISNHLYFYWYRQILGQKVEFLVSFYNNEISEKSEIFDDQFSVERPDGSNFTLKIRSTKLEDSAMYFCASTLKSEQFFGPGTRLTVL.

The chain couples TRBV21-1 to TRBJ1-6. TRBV21-1 is reported as a pseudogene. The CDR3 is made up of 14 amino acids. This CDR3 is CASKRSSYNSPLHF. The CDR3 DNA is TGTGCCAGCAAGAGGAGCTCCTATAATTCACCCCTCCACTTT.

The chain uses TRBV20-1 and TRBJ1-2; a weak D match, TRBD1 (6 bases). The germline V gene encodes CDR1 DFQATT and CDR2 SNEGSKA (reference sequence). The CDR3 runs 11 residues. Trimming shortened V by 5 bases and J by 8 bases, and 12 bases separated the two germline ends. The CDR3 protein is CSASRGGGYTF. DNA of the CDR3: TGCAGTGCTTCCAGGGGCGGGGGCTACACCTTC.

The chain combines TRBV6-6 with TRBJ2-2; D is undetermined. The CDR3 consists of 13 residues. Germline assignment: CDR1 MNHNY and CDR2 SVGAGI (reference sequence). V lost 6 bases and J lost 3, with 8 bases in between. The CDR3 DNA reads as TGTGCCAGCAGGACACGGTACACCGGGGAGCTGTTTTTT. Its translation: CASRTRYTGELFF.

The chain couples TRBV5-1 to TRBJ2-5; D is unclear. The V gene's germline CDR1 is SGHRS and CDR2 YFSETQ. V was trimmed by 3 bases and J by 2 bases, leaving 17 bases between them. The length of the CDR3 is 16 residues. CDR3 loop: CASSSAAVREQETQYF. DNA for the CDR3: TGCGCCAGCAGCTCCGCGGCGGTCCGAGAACAAGAGACCCAGTACTTC.

The V gene is TRBV6-1, the J gene TRBJ2-6; TRBD2 is a possible D gene (5 bases). The CDR3 consists of 16 residues. The ends were cut back, 4 bases at V and 0 bases at J, with 10 bases in the middle. In germline, CDR1 is MNHNS, CDR2 SASEGT. This CDR3 is CASSVDWTSGANVLTF. The CDR3 DNA sequence: TGTGCCAGCAGTGTGGACTGGACCTCTGGGGCCAACGTCCTGACTTTC.

This clone was seen a handful of times. V and J are TRBV25-1 and TRBJ2-7; 9 positions match TRBD1. CDR1 is MGHDK and CDR2 is SYGVNS in the germline V gene. The CDR3 totals 14 residues. V lost 11 bases, J lost 10 bases, and 18 bases stayed unmatched. CDR3 bases: TGTGCCGCTGTCCGCGACCGGGACAGGGTTTTTCAGTACGTC. Its protein is CAAVRDRDRVFQYV.

The rearrangement links TRBV5-1 to TRBJ2-3; TRBD2 matches at 12 bases. Germline V lookup: CDR1 SGHRS, CDR2 YFSETQ. This CDR3 has 16 residues. V shed 4 bases, J shed 5 bases, and the junction held 8 bases outside the gene matches. The CDR3 sequence is CASSRIGLAGRDTQYF. DNA for the CDR3: TGCGCCAGCAGCCGTATCGGACTAGCGGGAAGAGATACGCAGTATTTT.

This sequence joins TRBV28 and TRBJ1-2, with 8 bases matching TRBD1. Germline loops: CDR1 MDHEN, CDR2 SYDVKM. With 3 bases clipped from V and 4 bases from J, the junction kept 4 bases outside the gene matches. The CDR3 extends over 14 amino acids. The CDR3 DNA reads as TGTGCCAGCAGTTTCAGGACAGGGTTCTATGGCTACACCTTC. Amino acids: CASSFRTGFYGYTF.

The chain has TRBV5-1 and TRBJ1-2; D may be TRBD1 (5 bases). The V end lost 1 base, the J end lost 4 bases, and 5 bases lay between the germline ends. The V gene's germline CDR1 is SGHRS and CDR2 YFSETQ. The CDR3 is 12 residues long. The CDR3 reads CASSLRGYGYTF. The CDR3 DNA is TGCGCCAGCAGCTTGAGGGGCTATGGCTACACCTTC.

J is TRBJ2-1 and V is TRBV13; 11 nucleotides align to TRBD2. V shed 6 bases and J 9 bases; nucleotides not matched to a gene: 7. Germline V CDR1 and CDR2: PRHDT, FYEKMQ (reference sequence). The CDR3 contains 14 residues. The CDR3 sequence: CASSGLAGSGEQFF. In nucleotides, the CDR3 is TGTGCCAGCAGTGGACTAGCGGGTTCGGGTGAGCAGTTCTTC. Filled out from reference TRBV13 and TRBJ2-1, the complete variable domain reads AAGVIQSPRHLIKEKRETATLKCYPIPRHDTVYWYQQGPGQDPQFLISFYEKMQSDKGSIPDRFSAQQFSDYHSELNMSSLELGDSALYFCASSGLAGSGEQFFGPGTRLTVL.

The chain carries TRBV21-1 and TRBJ2-4; TRBD2, the D gene given by the table, was not confirmed from the DNA. TRBV21-1 is noted as a pseudogene. CDR3 length equals 20 residues. The CDR3: CASSKGPPRAGVVAKNIQYF. In nucleotides, the CDR3 is TGTGCCAGCAGCAAAGGGCCTCCCCGGGCGGGAGTTGTGGCCAAAAACATTCAGTACTTC.

This clone was counted a few times. The chain uses TRBV19 and TRBJ1-5; D is undetermined. There are 15 residues in the CDR3. Per the germline V gene, CDR1 is LNHDA and CDR2 is SQIVND (reference sequence). V shed 1 base and J shed 6 bases, with 13 bases lying between them. The CDR3 loop is CASSIGESSSQPQHF. CDR3 DNA sequence: TGTGCCAGTAGTATAGGGGAGTCCTCAAGTCAGCCCCAGCATTTT.

J is TRBJ1-1 and V is TRBV3-1 (or the pseudogene TRBV3-2), with D possibly being TRBD1 (6 bases). Per germline, CDR1 LGHDT and CDR2 YNNKEL (reference sequence). V lost 1 base and J 2 bases, leaving 8 bases between the germline ends. The CDR3 loop spans 14 amino acids. CDR3 sequence: CASSQVQGNTEAFF. Here the CDR3 DNA reads TGTGCCAGCAGCCAAGTACAGGGTAACACTGAAGCTTTCTTT.

The chain is built from TRBV24-1 and TRBJ2-3; tentative D call: TRBD2 (6 bases). The V end was cut by 2 bases, the J end by 2 bases, with 10 bases between. This CDR3 contains 15 residues. Germline V gives CDR1 KGHDR, CDR2 SFDVKD. CDR3 loop: CATSDSGTPTDTQYF. CDR3 DNA: TGTGCCACCAGTGATTCAGGGACTCCCACAGATACGCAGTATTTT.